The source of this T cell receptor (beta chain) is a study of blood T cells in healthy people across ages. This clonotype was observed a few times. What it binds is not known. For the second PCR, which ran for 7 to 11 cycles, a sample-barcoded 5' primer and a J-beta primer mix were used. TCRdb analysed the 5' RACE reads with MiXCR anew, one entry per CDR3 protein. The sample comprises some 1.1 million distinct CDR3 sequences, less than 45% of which are singletons, and around 13% rests with the top ten. The length of the CDR3 is 15 residues. Study-wide findings and caveats: More naive CD4+ cells and higher diversity were found in long-lived than in aged donors. There was no known CMV status for donors, so expanded clonotype changes were possibly confounded.

This rearrangement joins TRBV21-1 to TRBJ2-3; TRBD2 is taken as the D call from the table, unchecked against the DNA. TRBV21-1 is noted as a pseudogene. The origin of this receptor is a man aged 18 to 30 in good health. Input material: blood. The CDR3 nucleotides read TGTGCCAGCAGCAAAGCGCTGTTGGGGAGAGATACGCAGTATTTT. Translating gives CASSKALLGRDTQYF.